What follows are 17 T cell receptor beta chains derived from one specimen sequenced in a study of identical twins. In TCRdb, the 5' RACE reads were re-called with MiXCR into one record per CDR3 protein. The sample records fewer than 900,000 distinct CDR3 sequences, 21% being singletons. This same sample was also part of a study on T cells expressing NK-cell markers.

Sequencing used PBMCs. The source is a woman under 30 in good health.

V gene TRBV29-1 combines with J gene TRBJ1-6; D ambiguous. CDR1 is SQVTM and CDR2 is ANQGSEA in the germline V gene. The length of the CDR3 is 12 residues. The CDR3 DNA sequence: TGCACCCGCCCGGCGGGCTATTCACCCCTCCACTTT. It codes for CTRPAGYSPLHF.

This clonotype was detected a few times. The chain carries TRBV7-9 and TRBJ2-1; weak D call: TRBD1 (6 bases). The germline V gene encodes CDR1 SEHNR and CDR2 FQNEAQ (reference sequence). This CDR3 is 16 amino acids long. The V gene lost 5 bases and the J gene lost 2 bases, with 16 bases spanning the gap. CDR3 loop: CASSASRGPTYNEQFF. The CDR3 DNA follows: TGTGCCAGCAGCGCCTCCAGGGGCCCTACCTACAATGAGCAGTTCTTC. Together with reference TRBV7-9 and TRBJ2-1, the CDR3 gives the full variable domain: DTGVSQNPRHKITKRGQNVTFRCDPISEHNRLYWYRQTLGQGPEFLTYFQNEAQLEKSRLLSDRFSAERPKGSFSTLEIQRTEQGDSAMYLCASSASRGPTYNEQFFGPGTRLTVL.

The chain recombines TRBV7-9 with TRBJ2-1, with 11 bases identical to TRBD2. The CDR3 contains 14 residues. Germline values: CDR1 SEHNR, CDR2 FQNEAQ (reference sequence). With 3 bases clipped from V and 12 bases from J, the junction kept 7 bases outside the gene matches. As DNA, the CDR3 is TGTGCCAGCAGCTTCTTACTAGCGGGAGCGGGGCAGTTCTTC. As protein: CASSFLLAGAGQFF.

The chain uses TRBV10-1 and TRBJ2-5; D is unresolved. This CDR3 is 15 amino acids long. Germline V gene lookup returns CDR1 WNHNN and CDR2 SYGVQD (reference sequence). Trimming shortened V by 0 bases and J by 2 bases, and 10 bases separated the two germline ends. CDR3 sequence (DNA): TGCGCCAGCAGTGAGTCTGGAGCGCATCAAGAGACCCAGTACTTC. Protein sequence: CASSESGAHQETQYF.

This clonotype has a single count. The chain couples TRBV7-9 to TRBJ2-2; 9 bases are a match to TRBD1. Germline trimming cut 2 bases from V and 4 bases from J; bases unmatched to any gene: 8. Germline-derived CDR1 and CDR2 are SEHNR and FQNEAQ (reference sequence). The CDR3 sequence is 17 residues long. CDR3 in DNA: TGTGCCAGCAGCTTAATATTTGGGACAGGGCCCACCGGGGAGCTGTTTTTT. It specifies CASSLIFGTGPTGELFF.

This clonotype occurred a few times. This rearrangement joins TRBV7-2 to TRBJ2-6; no firm D call. V gave up 1 base and J gave up 0 bases, with 7 bases separating them. The CDR3 extends over 16 amino acids. Germline V gene sequence: CDR1 SGHTA, CDR2 FQGNSA. The CDR3 DNA is TGTGCCAGCAGCTTAGGTGGGAACTCTGGGGCCAACGTCCTGACTTTC. Its translation is CASSLGGNSGANVLTF.

The chain employs TRBV21-1 and TRBJ2-5; the D segment call TRBD1 is taken from the table without a DNA check. TRBV21-1 is a known pseudogene. The CDR3 is made up of 16 amino acids. The CDR3 spells CASYGGRCQVVETQYF. CDR3 in DNA: TGTGCCAGCTATGGGGGCCGTTGTCAGGTCGTGGAGACCCAGTACTTC.

This sequence joins TRBV29-1 and TRBJ2-1; 11 bases align to TRBD2. Germline V gene sequence: CDR1 SQVTM, CDR2 ANQGSEA. The CDR3 runs to 13 residues. The V gene end was trimmed by 7 bases and the J gene end by 4 bases; junction bases not matched to a gene: 3. The DNA for the CDR3 is TGCAGCGGCCGGACTAGCGGGTACAATGAGCAGTTCTTC. Amino acids: CSGRTSGYNEQFF.

This clonotype was found many times. The chain is built from TRBV6-2 or TRBV6-3 and TRBJ2-7, with unresolved D. The V gene lost 5 bases and the J gene lost 3 bases, with 5 bases spanning the gap. The germline V gene has CDR1 MNHEY and CDR2 SVGEGT. The CDR3 runs 11 residues. DNA of the CDR3: TGTGCCAGCAGTAACCGCTACGAGCAGTACTTC. Amino acid sequence: CASSNRYEQYF.

This chain uses TRBV12-3 or TRBV12-4 with TRBJ1-2; D gene unclear. Trimming took 3 bases from V and 8 from J, leaving 10 bases between them. The CDR3 extends over 12 amino acids. In nucleotides, the CDR3 is TGTGCCAGCAGTTTTTTCACCAGGGGCTACACCTTC. Its translation is CASSFFTRGYTF.

This clonotype has ten or more counts. The chain carries TRBV29-1 and TRBJ2-3; 8 nucleotides match TRBD2. The germline gives CDR1 SQVTM, CDR2 ANQGSEA. The CDR3 loop spans 15 amino acids. After removal of 7 bases from V and 2 bases from J, the junction contained 11 bases not matched to a gene. CDR3 region: CSAGPGGGPTDTQYF. In DNA form, the CDR3 reads TGCAGCGCTGGCCCGGGGGGGGGACCCACAGATACGCAGTATTTT.

This clonotype has more than one count but fewer than ten. This chain links TRBV12-3 or TRBV12-4 with TRBJ1-1; D is uncertain. This CDR3 has 12 residues. The V gene lost 5 bases and the J gene lost 4 bases, with 8 bases spanning the gap. The CDR3 DNA reads as TGTGCCAGCAGTCCGGGATTCACTGAAGCTTTCTTT. Its translation is CASSPGFTEAFF.

The chain links TRBV11-2 to TRBJ2-7; no firm D call. V shed 5 bases and J shed 1 base, with 12 bases lying between them. The CDR3 is made up of 14 amino acids. In germline, CDR1 is SGHAT, CDR2 FQNNGV. The CDR3 here is CASSPTYGSYEQYF. CDR3 nucleotide sequence: TGTGCCAGCAGCCCCACGTATGGATCCTACGAGCAGTACTTC.

The CDR3 DNA sequence: TGTGCCTACCGAGGCGTTAACACTGAAGCTTTCTTT. Its translation is CAYRGVNTEAFF. This rearrangement joins TRBV30 to TRBJ1-1; no definite D call. The ends were cut back, 7 bases at V and 2 bases at J, with 11 bases in the middle. The CDR3 contains 12 residues. Germline CDR1 is GTSNPN and CDR2 is SVGIG (reference sequence).

This clonotype was seen only a few times. The CDR3 bases are TGTGCCATCAGTGGGGGGAGGGGACAGCAGTTCTTC. It is translated as CAISGGRGQQFF. The V and J genes are TRBV10-3 and TRBJ2-1; 7 bases line up with TRBD2. The CDR3 spans 12 residues. Germline V gives CDR1 ENHRY, CDR2 SYGVKD. V lost 4 bases, J lost 11 bases, and 5 bases stayed unmatched.

The rearrangement joins TRBV9 to TRBJ2-1, with TRBD2 matching over 10 bases. V lost 0 bases to trimming and J lost 8 bases; unmatched junction nucleotides: 5. Germline V gene lookup returns CDR1 SGDLS and CDR2 YYNGEE. This CDR3 has 15 residues. The CDR3 spells CASSVASGRRYEQFF. In nucleotides, the CDR3 is TGTGCCAGCAGCGTAGCTAGCGGGAGAAGGTATGAGCAGTTCTTC.

The chain uses TRBV29-1 and TRBJ1-1; D unresolved. V was pared by 5 bases and J by 4 bases, with 11 bases between. The germline gives CDR1 SQVTM, CDR2 ANQGSEA. The CDR3 loop spans 12 amino acids. CDR3 region: CSVRPSLTEAFF. CDR3 coding DNA: TGCAGCGTTAGGCCCTCTCTCACTGAAGCTTTCTTT.